This T cell receptor beta chain was retrieved from a study of blood T cell repertoires in COVID-19. Across the study: Acute and convalescent COVID-19 specimens originated in the United States, Italy and Spain. Sample material is recorded as cDNA or gDNA derived from T cells, B-cell-depleted T cells, or PBMCs.

The CDR3 totals 14 residues. V lost 7 bases and J lost 2, with 12 bases in between. The germline V gene has CDR1 WSHSY and CDR2 SAAADI. Per the original methods: From reference gene primer amplification, estimates of nucleated cell counts were derived. Assay: immunoSEQ multiplex PCR; the TCRdb copy retains only in-frame clones and omits some. V and J calls and clone size come straight from that table; D and trimming were deduced from the DNA. The sample yields 180,000 or so clones, 75% to 90% seen once. The participants were between about 18 and 90 years old and came from 24 US areas. Sequenced material: PBMCs or T cells enriched from blood (not recorded which). V usage is TRBV10-2 and J usage is TRBJ1-5; D unclear. The receptor comes from a woman in her late teens or twenties who had recovered from COVID-19. CDR3 in DNA: TGCGCCAGCACGGCGTCAGGCCGCAATCAGCCCCAGCATTTT. As protein: CASTASGRNQPQHF.